The 16 T cell receptor beta chains listed next were all sequenced from one sample in a study of STAT5B mutations in CD4+ large granular lymphocyte leukemia. The data were produced by immunoSEQ multiplex PCR, yet TCRdb's version contains in-frame clones alone and is incomplete. The sample yields under 30,000 clones, under 80% seen once. Sequencing was performed on CD4+ T cells from blood buffy coats. The receptors come from a human donor in good health.

The chain recombines TRBV5-1 with TRBJ2-5, with unresolved D. CDR3 length: 11 residues. V was shortened by 2 bases and J by 5 bases, with 4 bases between the two germline ends. CDR1 and CDR2 (germline): SGHRS, YFSETQ. This chain's CDR3 is CASSFSETQYF. The CDR3 nucleotides are TGCGCCAGCAGCTTTTCTGAGACCCAGTACTTC.

The V and J genes are TRBV19 and TRBJ1-2, with 7 positions matching TRBD1. The CDR3 is 15 residues long. The junction had 12 bases not matched to a gene; V was cut back by 9 bases and J by 2 bases. CDR1 and CDR2 (germline): LNHDA, SQIVND (reference sequence). The chain's CDR3 is CASRRQGPTNYGYTF. The DNA for the CDR3 is TGTGCCAGCAGGAGACAGGGCCCGACGAACTATGGCTACACCTTC.

The gene calls are TRBV29-1 and TRBJ2-1; TRBD2 might be the D (5 bases). CDR1 and CDR2 from the germline V gene are SQVTM and ANQGSEA. This CDR3 contains 13 residues. Trimming took off 4 bases at V and 6 bases at J, with 13 bases between the two ends. The CDR3 loop reads CSVVLLVLNEQFF. In DNA form, the CDR3 reads TGCAGCGTTGTCTTACTAGTACTCAATGAGCAGTTCTTC.

V is TRBV7-8 and J is TRBJ2-1, with 8 positions matching TRBD2. Germline V lookup: CDR1 SGHVS, CDR2 FQNEAQ. This CDR3 region has 19 residues. J was trimmed by 0 bases and V by 5 bases; bases with no gene match: 15. The CDR3 protein is CASSRRGTRALISYNEQFF. CDR3 in DNA: TGTGCCAGCAGCCGTCGCGGGACTAGGGCCCTCATCTCCTACAATGAGCAGTTCTTC.

The chain combines TRBV5-4 with TRBJ2-5; the match to TRBD1 covers 9 bases. The CDR3 loop spans 17 amino acids. Germline V gives CDR1 SGHNT, CDR2 YYREEE (reference sequence). Germline trimming cut 2 bases from V and 7 bases from J; bases unmatched to any gene: 15. CDR3 in amino acids: CASSFWSGTGPPRTQYF. As DNA, the CDR3 is TGTGCCAGCAGCTTTTGGTCCGGGACAGGGCCACCGCGGACCCAGTACTTC.

This chain links TRBV5-4 with TRBJ2-3; 7 nucleotides agree with TRBD2. The V segment lost 5 bases and the J segment 14 bases; nucleotides outside the gene matches: 14. The CDR3 totals 13 residues. Germline assignment: CDR1 SGHNT and CDR2 YYREEE (reference sequence). The CDR3 loop reads CASRDGVQRDVYF. Here the CDR3 DNA reads TGTGCCAGCAGGGATGGGGTCCAGCGGGATGTGTATTTT.

The chain couples TRBV5-1 to TRBJ2-1; 7 nucleotides align to TRBD1. After removal of 0 bases from V and 4 bases from J, the junction contained 4 bases not matched to a gene. Germline lookup yields CDR1 SGHRS and CDR2 YFSETQ. This CDR3 spans 15 amino acids. Here the CDR3 DNA reads TGCGCCAGCAGCTTGGGACAGGGACCTTACAATGAGCAGTTCTTC. This gives the protein CASSLGQGPYNEQFF.

The chain joins TRBV6-6 to TRBJ2-5, with D possibly called TRBD1 or TRBD2 (6 bases each). CDR3 length: 13 residues. CDR1 and CDR2 (germline): MNHNY, SVGAGI (reference sequence). Trimming shortened V by 3 bases and J by 5 bases, and 10 bases separated the two germline ends. CDR3 nucleotide sequence: TGTGCCAGCAGTTATGGGGGGCTGGAGACCCAGTACTTC. This translates into CASSYGGLETQYF.

This clone has only a few counts. The chain is built from TRBV19 and TRBJ1-6, with D perhaps TRBD1 (5 bases). Germline-derived CDR1 and CDR2 are LNHDA and SQIVND (reference sequence). V was clipped by 3 bases and J by 5 bases, with 20 bases between them. CDR3 length: 18 residues. In DNA form, the CDR3 reads TGTGCCAGTAGTATCCTCCGGGACGGGCGGGGGAATAATTCACCCCTCCACTTT. This translates into CASSILRDGRGNNSPLHF. The whole variable domain, filled in from reference TRBV19 and TRBJ1-6, reads DGGITQSPKYLFRKEGQNVTLSCEQNLNHDAMYWYRQDPGQGLRLIYYSQIVNDFQKGDIAEGYSVSREKKESFPLTVTSAQKNPTAFYLCASSILRDGRGNNSPLHFGNGTRLTVT.

The gene calls are TRBV6-1 and TRBJ1-5; a weak D match, TRBD1 (5 bases). The CDR3 length is 11 residues. Germline CDR1 MNHNS, CDR2 SASEGT. Trimming removed 8 bases at V and 12 bases at J, with 14 bases between. The CDR3 is CASSNRGDQHF. CDR3 in DNA: TGTGCCAGCTCGAATCGAGGGGACCAGCATTTT.

The genes are TRBV12-5 and TRBJ2-1; the D call may be TRBD1 or TRBD2 (6 bases each). V dropped 8 bases and J dropped 7 bases, with 12 bases sitting between them. Germline V gene data show CDR1 as LGHNT and CDR2 as FRNRAP. The CDR3 is 12 residues long. The CDR3 region is CASHQGRNEQFF. CDR3 DNA sequence: TGTGCTAGTCATCAGGGGAGGAATGAGCAGTTCTTC. The complete variable domain, with remaining parts taken from reference TRBV12-5 and TRBJ2-1, reads DARVTQTPRHKVTEMGQEVTMRCQPILGHNTVFWYRQTMMQGLELLAYFRNRAPLDDSGMPKDRFSAEMPDATLATLKIQPSEPRDSAVYFCASHQGRNEQFFGPGTRLTVL.

The chain recombines TRBV7-2 with TRBJ2-3; D is perhaps TRBD1 or TRBD2 (5 bases each). V gave up 4 bases and J gave up 0 bases, with 14 bases separating them. The germline V gene encodes CDR1 SGHTA and CDR2 FQGNSA. The CDR3 covers 16 residues. The chain's CDR3 is CASSSPWGGSTDTQYF. In DNA, the CDR3 is TGTGCCAGCAGCTCCCCCTGGGGCGGGAGCACAGATACGCAGTATTTT. Full variable domain (rest looked up from reference TRBV7-2 and TRBJ2-3): GAGVSQSPSNKVTEKGKDVELRCDPISGHTALYWYRQSLGQGLEFLIYFQGNSAPDKSGLPSDRFSAERTGGSVSTLTIQRTQQEDSAVYLCASSSPWGGSTDTQYFGPGTRLTVL.

V usage is TRBV9 and J usage is TRBJ2-5; 8 bases align to TRBD1. CDR3 length equals 15 residues. In germline, CDR1 is SGDLS, CDR2 YYNGEE. V shed 4 bases and J 4 bases; nucleotides not matched to a gene: 9. The CDR3 is CASSSYQGAGETQYF. CDR3 in DNA: TGTGCCAGCAGCTCATACCAGGGGGCGGGAGAGACCCAGTACTTC.

The CDR3 region has the DNA TGTGCCAGCTCACCACCGAGGTCAGGGGTATCCTACGAGCAGTACTTC. As protein: CASSPPRSGVSYEQYF. V gene TRBV18 combines with J gene TRBJ2-7; TRBD1 might be the D (6 bases). Germline CDR1 reads KGHSH; CDR2 reads LQKENI. The ends were cut back, 0 bases at V and 1 base at J, with 13 bases in the middle. CDR3 size: 16 residues.

A word on this clone: Given a much more abundant clone one base away, this may be a read error. Other DNA variants within this sample encode the same CDR3. The J gene is TRBJ2-5, the V gene TRBV2; D is uncertain. The CDR3 runs to 10 residues. From germline, CDR1 is SNHLY and CDR2 FYNNEI. The V end was cut by 6 bases, the J end by 5 bases, with 4 bases between. This CDR3 is CASRQETQYF. The CDR3 coding sequence is TGTGCCAGCAGGCAGGAGACCCAGTACTTC.

CDR3: CASSLDSVRTEAFF. The CDR3 DNA reads as TGCGCCAGCAGCTTGGACAGTGTGAGGACTGAAGCTTTCTTT. The V and J genes are TRBV5-1 and TRBJ1-1; D is uncertain. The CDR3 sequence is 14 residues long. The V end was cut by 0 bases, the J end by 5 bases, with 11 bases between. The V gene's germline CDR1 is SGHRS and CDR2 YFSETQ.